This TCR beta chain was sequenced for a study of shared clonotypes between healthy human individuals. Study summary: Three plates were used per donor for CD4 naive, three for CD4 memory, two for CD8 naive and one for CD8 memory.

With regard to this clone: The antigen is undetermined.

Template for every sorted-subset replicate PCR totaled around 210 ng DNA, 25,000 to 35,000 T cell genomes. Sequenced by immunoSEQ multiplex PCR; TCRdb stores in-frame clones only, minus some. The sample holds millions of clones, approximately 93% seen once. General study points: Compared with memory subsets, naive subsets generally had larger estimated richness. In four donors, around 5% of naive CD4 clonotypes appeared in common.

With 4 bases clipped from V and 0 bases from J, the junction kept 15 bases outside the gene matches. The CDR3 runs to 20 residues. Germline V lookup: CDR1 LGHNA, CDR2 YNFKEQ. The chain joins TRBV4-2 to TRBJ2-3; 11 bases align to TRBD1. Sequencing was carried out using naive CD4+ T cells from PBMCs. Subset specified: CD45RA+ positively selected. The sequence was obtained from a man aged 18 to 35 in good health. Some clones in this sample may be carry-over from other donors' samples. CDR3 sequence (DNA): TGTGCCAGCAGCCGCTCAGGGACAGGGGGGAAAGCCACGAGCACAGATACGCAGTATTTT. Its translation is CASSRSGTGGKATSTDTQYF.